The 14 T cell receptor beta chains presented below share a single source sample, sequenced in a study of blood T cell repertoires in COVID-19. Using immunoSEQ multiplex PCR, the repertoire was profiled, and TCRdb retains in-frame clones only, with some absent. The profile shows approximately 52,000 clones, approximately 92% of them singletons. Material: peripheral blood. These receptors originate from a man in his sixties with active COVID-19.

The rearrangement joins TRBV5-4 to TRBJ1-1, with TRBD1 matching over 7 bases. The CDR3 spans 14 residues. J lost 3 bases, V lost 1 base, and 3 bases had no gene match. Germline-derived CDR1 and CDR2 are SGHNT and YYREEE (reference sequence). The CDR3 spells CASSLTGAYTEAFF. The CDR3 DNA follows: TGTGCCAGCAGCTTGACAGGGGCCTACACTGAAGCTTTCTTT.

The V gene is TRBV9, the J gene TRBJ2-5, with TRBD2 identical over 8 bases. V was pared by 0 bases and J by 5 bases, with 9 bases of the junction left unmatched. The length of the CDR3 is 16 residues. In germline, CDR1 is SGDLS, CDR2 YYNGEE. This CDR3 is CASSVGPAGVEETQYF. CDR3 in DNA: TGTGCCAGCAGCGTAGGGCCAGCGGGAGTTGAGGAGACCCAGTACTTC.

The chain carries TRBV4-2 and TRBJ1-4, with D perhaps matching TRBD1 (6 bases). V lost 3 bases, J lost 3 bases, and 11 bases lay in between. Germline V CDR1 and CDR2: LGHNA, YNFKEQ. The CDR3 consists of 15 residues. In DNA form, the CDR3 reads TGTGCCAGCAGCCAGTTACAGGGCTCTAATGAAAAACTGTTTTTT. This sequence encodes CASSQLQGSNEKLFF.

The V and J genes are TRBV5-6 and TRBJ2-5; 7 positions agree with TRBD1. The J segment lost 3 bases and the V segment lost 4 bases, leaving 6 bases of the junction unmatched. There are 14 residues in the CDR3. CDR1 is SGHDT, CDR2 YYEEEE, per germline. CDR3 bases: TGTGCCAGCAGCCCGGACAGGCGAGAAGAGACCCAGTACTTC. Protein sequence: CASSPDRREETQYF. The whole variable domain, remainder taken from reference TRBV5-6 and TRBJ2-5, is DAGVTQSPTHLIKTRGQQVTLRCSPKSGHDTVSWYQQALGQGPQFIFQYYEEEERQRGNFPDRFSGHQFPNYSSELNVNALLLGDSALYLCASSPDRREETQYFGPGTRLLVL.

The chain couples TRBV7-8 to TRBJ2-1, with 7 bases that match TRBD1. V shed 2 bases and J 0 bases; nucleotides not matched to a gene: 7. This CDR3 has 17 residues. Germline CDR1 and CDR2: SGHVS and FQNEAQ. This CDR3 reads CASSLPSDRASYNEQFF. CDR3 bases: TGTGCCAGCAGCTTACCCTCAGACAGGGCCTCCTACAATGAGCAGTTCTTC.

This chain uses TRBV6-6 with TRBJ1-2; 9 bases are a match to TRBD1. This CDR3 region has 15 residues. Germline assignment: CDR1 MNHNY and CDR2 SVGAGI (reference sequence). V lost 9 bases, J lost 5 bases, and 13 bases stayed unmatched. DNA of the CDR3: TGTGCCAGTAGCTTAACAGGGGGCGGCGGGTATGGCTACACCTTC. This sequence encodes CASSLTGGGGYGYTF.

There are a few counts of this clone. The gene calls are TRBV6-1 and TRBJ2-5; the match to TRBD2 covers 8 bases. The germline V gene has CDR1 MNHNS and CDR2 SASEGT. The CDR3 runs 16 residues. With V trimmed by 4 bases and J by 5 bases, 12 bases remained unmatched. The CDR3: CASSAGTSTFKETQYF. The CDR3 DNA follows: TGTGCCAGCAGTGCCGGGACTAGTACTTTCAAGGAGACCCAGTACTTC.

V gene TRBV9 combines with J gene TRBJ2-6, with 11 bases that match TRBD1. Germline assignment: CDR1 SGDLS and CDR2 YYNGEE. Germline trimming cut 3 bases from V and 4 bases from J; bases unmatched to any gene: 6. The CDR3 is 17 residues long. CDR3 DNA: TGTGCCAGCAGCGAGCGGACAGGGGGCTTCGGGGCCAACGTCCTGACTTTC. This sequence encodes CASSERTGGFGANVLTF.

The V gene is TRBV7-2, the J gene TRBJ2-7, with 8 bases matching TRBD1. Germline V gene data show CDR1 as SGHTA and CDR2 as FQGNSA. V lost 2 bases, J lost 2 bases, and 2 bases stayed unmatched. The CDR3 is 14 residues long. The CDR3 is CASSLKQGAYEQYF. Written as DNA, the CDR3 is TGTGCCAGCAGCTTAAAACAGGGGGCCTACGAGCAGTACTTC.

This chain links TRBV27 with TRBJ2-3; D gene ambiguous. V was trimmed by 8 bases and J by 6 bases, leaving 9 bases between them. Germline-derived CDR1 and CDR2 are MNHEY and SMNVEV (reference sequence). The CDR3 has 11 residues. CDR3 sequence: CASEYRDTQYF. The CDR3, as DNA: TGTGCCAGCGAATATCGGGATACGCAGTATTTT.

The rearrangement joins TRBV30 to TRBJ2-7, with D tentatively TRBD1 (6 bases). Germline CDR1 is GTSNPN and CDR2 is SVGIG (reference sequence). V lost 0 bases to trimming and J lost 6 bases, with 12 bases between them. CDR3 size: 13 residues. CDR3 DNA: TGTGCCTGGAGTGTATTGGGGGCCGGCGAGCAGTACTTC. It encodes CAWSVLGAGEQYF.

In DNA, the CDR3 is TGCGCCAGCAGCCCCGCCAAGCCCCCGGATACGCAGTATTTT. Amino acids: CASSPAKPPDTQYF. The rearrangement links TRBV4-1 to TRBJ2-3; no firm D call. This CDR3 has 14 residues. Germline V CDR1 and CDR2: MGHRA, YSYEKL. The V gene lost 4 bases and the J gene lost 6 bases, with 14 bases spanning the gap.

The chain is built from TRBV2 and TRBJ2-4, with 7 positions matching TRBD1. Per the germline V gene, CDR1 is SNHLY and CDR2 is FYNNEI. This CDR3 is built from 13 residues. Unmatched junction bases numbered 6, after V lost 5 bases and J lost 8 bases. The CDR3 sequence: CASSRRQGDIQYF. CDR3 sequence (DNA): TGTGCCAGCAGTCGCCGACAGGGTGACATTCAGTACTTC.

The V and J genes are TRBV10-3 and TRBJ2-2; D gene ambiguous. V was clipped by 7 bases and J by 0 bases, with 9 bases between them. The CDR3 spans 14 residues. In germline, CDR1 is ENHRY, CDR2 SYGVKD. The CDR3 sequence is CAIKEEANTGELFF. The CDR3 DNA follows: TGTGCCATCAAAGAGGAAGCGAACACCGGGGAGCTGTTTTTT.